These T cell receptor beta chains were read from a single sample in a study of shared clonotypes between healthy human individuals. The protocol was immunoSEQ multiplex PCR, while the TCRdb copy is restricted to in-frame clones and leaves out a portion. The table records 2 million to 2.5 million clones, 85% to 95% of them present only once. The sample consisted of naive CD4+ T cells from PBMCs. Receptor source: a man in his late teens or twenties in good health. Some clones in this sample may be carry-over from other donors' samples. Each CDR3 is given without its conserved first and last residue.

v_call,j_call,cdr3_aa
TRBV30,TRBJ1-1,AWGGQPNTEAF
TRBV7-2,TRBJ1-5,ASSPTRGGHQPQH
TRBV6-6,TRBJ2-6,ATTGSGANVLT
TRBV7-8,TRBJ1-5,ASSFLRDRAHQPQH
TRBV6-5,TRBJ1-2,ASEQAGGYT
TRBV5-1,TRBJ2-5,ASSPDPETQY
TRBV27,TRBJ1-2,ASRMTGGGYGYT
TRBV10-3,TRBJ2-1,AISESPPVQF
TRBV4-1,TRBJ2-2,ASSQDLNTGELF
TRBV29-1,TRBJ1-2,SVAVGRGDGYT
TRBV4-2,TRBJ2-3,ASSRGTSGSTDTQY
TRBV5-1,TRBJ2-5,ASSQGQGAQETQY
TRBV18,TRBJ2-7,ASSPTQDPYEQY
TRBV4-2,TRBJ2-2,ASSQGGIAGNTGELF
TRBV14,TRBJ2-3,ASSPPSLTDTQY
TRBV19,TRBJ1-3,ASSTQGSGNTIY
TRBV5-1,TRBJ1-2,ASSLGNGANYGYT
TRBV30,TRBJ2-7,AWNQDRAHEQY
TRBV5-1,TRBJ2-7,ASRLGLQGSYEQY
TRBV5-5,TRBJ1-2,ASSLGDSYGYT
TRBV28,TRBJ1-2,ASSPVAGVGGYT
TRBV5-1,TRBJ2-7,ASSLGIGDSSFEQY
TRBV7-9,TRBJ2-3,ASSSPGGSTDTQY
TRBV5-1,TRBJ2-1,ASSLTAGEQF
TRBV2,TRBJ2-7,ASSEATPYEQY
TRBV11-2,TRBJ2-5,ASSPRTSGQETQY
TRBV7-2,.,ASSLQTGWEQPQY
TRBV6-6,TRBJ1-2,ATQGWLANYGYT
TRBV27,TRBJ1-4,ASSLRRSTNEKLF
TRBV2,TRBJ2-2,ASRQGEPGELF
TRBV28,TRBJ1-2,ASSLSGGGYT
TRBV18,TRBJ2-3,ASSRQGSTDTQY
TRBV11-2,TRBJ1-2,ASSSRLVYGYT
TRBV28,TRBJ2-7,ASSRGRLSYEQY
TRBV11-2,TRBJ2-7,ASSQRWQSYEQY
TRBV25-1,TRBJ1-5,ASSPGGNSGQPQH
TRBV18,TRBJ2-7,ASSPPGTGLIYEQY
TRBV10-3,TRBJ2-7,AISELAASSYEQY
TRBV6-1,TRBJ2-2,ASSALPGLAGDGNTGELF
TRBV5-1,TRBJ1-1,ASSPWAGMNTEAF
TRBV7-8,TRBJ2-6,ASSLRSGTGFWLGANVLT
TRBV11-2,TRBJ2-7,ASSLGTSGAFEQY
TRBV5-1,TRBJ2-5,ASSSLGQETQY
TRBV25-1,TRBJ2-3,ASSEWRPTDTQY
TRBV5-1,TRBJ2-1,ASSLGRRDEQF
TRBV7-9,TRBJ1-1,ASSPRVLKNTEAF
TRBV11-2,TRBJ1-6,ASSLVPGGRVNSPLH
TRBV28,TRBJ1-3,ASSLPPLRGHIY
TRBV6-5,TRBJ2-7,ASSYQGLIYEQY
TRBV5-6,TRBJ1-6,ASSLHGWRDPSPLH
TRBV7-2,.,ASSFRGGTYEQY